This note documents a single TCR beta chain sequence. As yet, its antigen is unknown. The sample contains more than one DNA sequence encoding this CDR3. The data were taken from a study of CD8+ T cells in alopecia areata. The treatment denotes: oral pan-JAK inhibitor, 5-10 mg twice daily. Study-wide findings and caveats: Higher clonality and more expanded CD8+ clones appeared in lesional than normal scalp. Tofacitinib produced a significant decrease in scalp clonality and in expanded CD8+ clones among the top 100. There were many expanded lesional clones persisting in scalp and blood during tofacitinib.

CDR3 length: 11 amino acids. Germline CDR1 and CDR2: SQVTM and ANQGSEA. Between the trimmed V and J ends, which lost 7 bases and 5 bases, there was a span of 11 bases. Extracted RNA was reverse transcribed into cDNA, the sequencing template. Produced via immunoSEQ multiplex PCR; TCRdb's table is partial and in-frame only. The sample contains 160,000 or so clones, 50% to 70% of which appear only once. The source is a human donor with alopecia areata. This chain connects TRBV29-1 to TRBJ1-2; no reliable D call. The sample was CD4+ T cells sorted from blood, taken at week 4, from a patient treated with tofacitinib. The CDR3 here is CSGLGDYGYTF. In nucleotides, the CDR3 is TGCAGCGGCCTCGGGGATTATGGCTACACCTTC.